The 30 T cell receptor beta chains given below trace back to one sample, sequenced in a study of T cell responses to AZD1222 COVID-19 vaccine. Only in-frame clones appear in the TCRdb table, and some are missing; sequencing was by immunoSEQ multiplex PCR. The top ten clones hold around 12% of a sample with over 95,000 clones, about 86% of them seen once. Sequenced here: peripheral blood, sampled on day 0 of AZD1222 vaccination. Receptors were obtained from an adult in good health.

The chain couples TRBV6-1 to TRBJ2-7; 7 positions match TRBD1. V shed 5 bases, J shed 3 bases, and the junction held 7 bases outside the gene matches. Germline V lookup: CDR1 MNHNS, CDR2 SASEGT. This CDR3 contains 14 residues. The CDR3 is CASSQTGYGYEQYF. DNA of the CDR3: TGTGCCAGCAGTCAGACAGGGTACGGCTACGAGCAGTACTTC.

V is TRBV12-3 or TRBV12-4 and J is TRBJ2-3; D is possibly TRBD1 or TRBD2 (6 bases each). V was shortened by 11 bases and J by 4 bases, with 13 bases between the two germline ends. CDR3 size: 12 residues. CDR3 sequence reads: CADRGPADTQYF. CDR3 in DNA: TGTGCCGACCGGGGGCCGGCAGATACGCAGTATTTT.

The chain uses TRBV18 and TRBJ2-7; D not resolved. The ends were cut back, 4 bases at V and 1 base at J, with 2 bases in the middle. The CDR3 consists of 11 residues. CDR1 and CDR2 (germline): KGHSH, LQKENI. The CDR3 nucleotides are TGTGCCAGCTCACTTTCCTACGAGCAGTACTTC. It is translated as CASSLSYEQYF.

The rearrangement joins TRBV12-3 or TRBV12-4 to TRBJ1-3; D call uncertain. Trimming stripped 7 bases from V and 10 bases from J, with 14 bases between. This CDR3 region has 12 residues. This chain's CDR3 is CASTLGMGTIYF. The CDR3 coding sequence is TGTGCCAGCACCCTAGGGATGGGGACCATATATTTT.

The CDR3 DNA is TGCAGCGTTGGGACCCAACAAAGCGAGCAGTACTTC. Its translation: CSVGTQQSEQYF. V is TRBV29-1 and J is TRBJ2-7; D is undetermined. From germline, CDR1 is SQVTM and CDR2 ANQGSEA. The V end lost 4 bases, the J end lost 6 bases, and 13 bases lay between the germline ends. The CDR3 runs to 12 residues.

The chain's CDR3 is CASSIMASGNNEQFF. The CDR3 coding sequence is TGTGCCAGTAGTATAATGGCTAGCGGCAACAATGAGCAGTTCTTC. The rearrangement joins TRBV19 to TRBJ2-1, with TRBD2 matching 7 bases. CDR1 and CDR2 (germline): LNHDA, SQIVND (reference sequence). V lost 2 bases to trimming and J lost 5 bases; unmatched junction nucleotides: 6. The CDR3 loop spans 15 amino acids.

The chain links TRBV28 to TRBJ1-6; possible D gene TRBD1, 6 bases. V gave up 5 bases and J gave up 6 bases, with 23 bases separating them. The CDR3 sequence is 18 residues long. Germline CDR1 reads MDHEN; CDR2 reads SYDVKM. The CDR3 DNA follows: TGTGCCAGCAGTCACGGGGCAGGGGTTTCCAAGACTAATTCACCCCTCCACTTT. As protein: CASSHGAGVSKTNSPLHF.

The chain uses TRBV3-1 (or the pseudogene TRBV3-2) and TRBJ2-6; D call uncertain. V was clipped by 4 bases and J by 0 bases, with 7 bases between them. The length of the CDR3 is 15 residues. The germline V gene has CDR1 LGHDT and CDR2 YNNKEL (reference sequence). The CDR3 here is CASSPTVSGANVLTF. The DNA of the CDR3 is TGTGCCAGCAGCCCCACGGTCTCTGGGGCCAACGTCCTGACTTTC.

The chain has TRBV5-4 and TRBJ1-2; TRBD1 aligns across 7 bases. Germline V gene lookup returns CDR1 SGHNT and CDR2 YYREEE (reference sequence). The CDR3 length is 15 residues. Trimming at V came to 2 bases and at J to 3 bases, leaving 7 bases not matched to a gene. The chain's CDR3 is CASSFHGQVDYGYTF. The CDR3 bases are TGTGCCAGCAGCTTCCACGGACAGGTGGACTATGGCTACACCTTC.

This rearrangement joins TRBV7-9 to TRBJ2-1; 8 bases fit TRBD2. The CDR3 contains 16 residues. CDR1 and CDR2 from the germline V gene are SEHNR and FQNEAQ (reference sequence). With 2 bases clipped from V and 1 base from J, the junction kept 4 bases outside the gene matches. In DNA form, the CDR3 reads TGTGCCAGCAGCTTAATTCCGGGAGGGTCCTACAATGAGCAGTTCTTC. Translation gives CASSLIPGGSYNEQFF.

The gene calls are TRBV28 and TRBJ1-5; D uncertain. The CDR3 is made up of 13 amino acids. The V gene's germline CDR1 is MDHEN and CDR2 SYDVKM. Trimming took 7 bases from V and 5 from J, leaving 12 bases between them. The CDR3 loop is CASTLYGDQPQHF. CDR3 sequence (DNA): TGTGCCAGCACCCTATACGGAGATCAGCCCCAGCATTTT.

V gene TRBV7-2 combines with J gene TRBJ2-1; D perhaps matches TRBD2 (5 bases). The CDR3 sequence is 13 residues long. V gave up 6 bases and J gave up 4 bases, with 10 bases separating them. Germline values: CDR1 SGHTA, CDR2 FQGNSA. CDR3 coding DNA: TGTGCCAGCAGTTATAGCGAGTACAATGAGCAGTTCTTC. It codes for CASSYSEYNEQFF.

The chain employs TRBV5-1 and TRBJ1-2, with D unresolved. The V end was cut by 5 bases, the J end by 2 bases, with 10 bases between. Germline assignment: CDR1 SGHRS and CDR2 YFSETQ. The length of the CDR3 is 13 residues. The CDR3 DNA sequence: TGCGCCAGCAGTTTAGACGGGAACTATGGCTACACCTTC. It is translated as CASSLDGNYGYTF.

The chain has TRBV29-1 and TRBJ2-3, with D possibly being TRBD2 (5 bases). Germline V gene sequence: CDR1 SQVTM, CDR2 ANQGSEA. Trimming stripped 8 bases from V and 8 bases from J, with 11 bases between. The CDR3 covers 10 residues. The CDR3 is CSTVGVTQYF. The CDR3 DNA reads TGCAGCACCGTCGGGGTTACGCAGTATTTT.

This clone is classed as medium-sized. This chain connects TRBV3-1 (or the pseudogene TRBV3-2) to TRBJ2-1, with D tentatively TRBD1 (6 bases). Trimming removed 4 bases at V and 4 bases at J, with 11 bases between. Germline CDR1 reads LGHDT; CDR2 reads YNNKEL (reference sequence). This CDR3 is 14 amino acids long. The CDR3 here is CASSPSGQYNEQFF. The CDR3 region has the DNA TGTGCCAGCAGCCCCTCGGGACAATACAATGAGCAGTTCTTC.

The chain links TRBV14 to TRBJ2-1; 10 nucleotides agree with TRBD2. The trim removed 2 bases at V and 7 bases at J, leaving 8 bases unmatched. Per the germline V gene, CDR1 is SGHDN and CDR2 is FVKESK. The CDR3 extends over 16 amino acids. In nucleotides, the CDR3 is TGTGCCAGCAGCCAACTGGGGACTAGCGTTACGAATGAGCAGTTCTTC. This gives the protein CASSQLGTSVTNEQFF.

The rearrangement joins TRBV28 to TRBJ1-5; a weak D match, TRBD1 (5 bases). The V gene lost 5 bases and the J gene lost 6 bases, with 23 bases spanning the gap. CDR3 length: 17 amino acids. Germline V gene data show CDR1 as MDHEN and CDR2 as SYDVKM. The CDR3 nucleotides are TGTGCCAGCAGTCCCCCAGGTGTGGGGGTGGGGGGTCAGCCCCAGCATTTT. Translating it yields CASSPPGVGVGGQPQHF. Variable domain in full (rest from reference TRBV28 and TRBJ1-5): DVKVTQSSRYLVKRTGEKVFLECVQDMDHENMFWYRQDPGLGLRLIYFSYDVKMKEKGDIPEGYSVSREKKERFSLILESASTNQTSMYLCASSPPGVGVGGQPQHFGDGTRLSIL.

The chain employs TRBV9 and TRBJ2-2; 14 bases are a match to TRBD2. The CDR3 totals 17 residues. CDR1 is SGDLS and CDR2 is YYNGEE in the germline V gene. J gave up 5 bases and V 0 bases, and 3 bases lay outside the gene matches. CDR3 sequence reads: CASSVGGLAGGTGELFF. CDR3 coding DNA: TGTGCCAGCAGCGTAGGCGGACTAGCGGGAGGTACCGGGGAGCTGTTTTTT.

This clone was seen a few times. The chain has TRBV6-1 and TRBJ1-5, with D maybe TRBD1 (5 bases). Germline-derived CDR1 and CDR2 are MNHNS and SASEGT. The CDR3 runs to 15 residues. Trimming pared 1 base from V and 3 bases from J, leaving 10 bases between. CDR3 region: CASSEDRLSNQPQHF. CDR3 sequence (DNA): TGTGCCAGCAGTGAAGACAGGCTCTCCAATCAGCCCCAGCATTTT.

DNA for the CDR3: TGCAGCGTTGAGCGGGATAGGGACAATGAGCAGTTCTTC. This sequence encodes CSVERDRDNEQFF. The chain has TRBV29-1 and TRBJ2-1; TRBD2 might be the D (6 bases). Germline V gene data show CDR1 as SQVTM and CDR2 as ANQGSEA. This CDR3 spans 13 amino acids. Trimming pared 3 bases from V and 5 bases from J, leaving 11 bases between.

This clone showed up just a few times. V gene TRBV18 combines with J gene TRBJ1-1, with D tentatively TRBD1 (6 bases). The CDR3 runs to 14 residues. The germline CDR1 and CDR2 sequences are KGHSH and LQKENI. Trimming removed 3 bases at V and 4 bases at J, with 12 bases between. For the CDR3, the DNA is TGTGCCAGCTCACCCCAACGGGGGCTCACTGAAGCTTTCTTT. It translates to CASSPQRGLTEAFF.

The chain is built from TRBV4-3 and TRBJ2-1, with 14 nucleotides matching TRBD2. Per the germline V gene, CDR1 is LGHNA and CDR2 is YSLEER. This CDR3 region has 16 residues. J was trimmed by 7 bases and V by 4 bases; bases with no gene match: 6. Written as DNA, the CDR3 is TGCGCCAGCAGCCGAGGGACTAGCGGGAGTCGTAATGAGCAGTTCTTC. Protein: CASSRGTSGSRNEQFF.

The J gene is TRBJ1-5, the V gene TRBV2; D not resolved. The CDR3 loop spans 18 amino acids. V was pared by 0 bases and J by 2 bases, with 17 bases between. CDR1 is SNHLY and CDR2 is FYNNEI in the germline V gene. The CDR3 region is CASSEASTGRMGNQPQHF. The CDR3, as DNA: TGTGCCAGCAGTGAAGCCTCAACGGGTAGAATGGGCAATCAGCCCCAGCATTTT.

This clone has only one observation. CDR3 DNA: TGTGCCAGCAGCGAAGAGAGGACCTTTCGAGATGAGCAGTTCTTC. Translated, it gives CASSEERTFRDEQFF. V usage is TRBV11-2 and J usage is TRBJ2-1; D gene ambiguous. This CDR3 region has 15 residues. The germline V gene has CDR1 SGHAT and CDR2 FQNNGV. The V gene lost 5 bases and the J gene lost 8 bases, with 19 bases spanning the gap. The whole variable domain, filled in from reference TRBV11-2 and TRBJ2-1, reads EAGVAQSPRYKIIEKRQSVAFWCNPISGHATLYWYQQILGQGPKLLIQFQNNGVVDDSQLPKDRFSAERLKGVDSTLKIQPAKLEDSAVYLCASSEERTFRDEQFFGPGTRLTVL.

This clone showed up just a few times. DNA for the CDR3: TGTGCCAGCAGTTTTTATCGCGGGACTCACTACGAGCAGTACTTC. This codes for CASSFYRGTHYEQYF. The chain combines TRBV28 with TRBJ2-7; TRBD2 might be the D (6 bases). Deletions cut 3 bases from V and 3 bases from J, with 15 bases between. CDR3 length equals 15 residues. Germline V lookup: CDR1 MDHEN, CDR2 SYDVKM.

This sequence joins TRBV19 and TRBJ1-2; D may be TRBD1 (6 bases). Germline V gene lookup returns CDR1 LNHDA and CDR2 SQIVND (reference sequence). Between the trimmed V and J ends, which lost 6 bases and 4 bases, there was a span of 18 bases. This CDR3 spans 15 amino acids. CDR3 coding DNA: TGTGCCAGTAGCCAAGCCCAGGGGATCGGCTATGGCTACACCTTC. Amino acid sequence: CASSQAQGIGYGYTF. Based on the CDR3 plus reference TRBV19 and TRBJ1-2, the full variable domain is DGGITQSPKYLFRKEGQNVTLSCEQNLNHDAMYWYRQDPGQGLRLIYYSQIVNDFQKGDIAEGYSVSREKKESFPLTVTSAQKNPTAFYLCASSQAQGIGYGYTFGSGTRLTVV.

The CDR3, as DNA: TGTGCTAGCGCCGGACCCCCGCCGTCGACGACCCAGTACTTC. It is translated as CASAGPPPSTTQYF. The V call is TRBV7-7, the J call TRBJ2-5; weak D call: TRBD2 (5 bases). From germline, CDR1 is SSHAT and CDR2 FNYEAQ (reference sequence). The CDR3 totals 14 residues.

The chain carries TRBV29-1 and TRBJ2-3; 9 bases are a match to TRBD2. Germline CDR1 reads SQVTM; CDR2 reads ANQGSEA. This CDR3 is built from 15 residues. The CDR3 nucleotides read TGCGCCGTCAGAGGGGTAGCGGGAGACGCAGATACGCAGTATTTT. This codes for CAVRGVAGDADTQYF.

The CDR3 is CASSQGGSGRYNEQFF. The DNA for the CDR3 is TGCGCCAGCAGCCAAGGTGGGTCAGGGCGTTACAATGAGCAGTTCTTC. This sequence joins TRBV4-3 and TRBJ2-1; D might be TRBD1 (5 bases). V was clipped by 1 base and J by 4 bases, with 14 bases between them. The V gene's germline CDR1 is LGHNA and CDR2 YSLEER. This CDR3 contains 16 residues.

This sequence joins TRBV6-5 and TRBJ2-3, with TRBD1 matching over 8 bases. This CDR3 is 12 amino acids long. V was clipped by 9 bases and J by 4 bases; unmatched bases: 3. Germline V gene lookup returns CDR1 MNHEY and CDR2 SVGAGI. The CDR3 DNA is TGTGCCAGTGGGACAGGCCCAGATACGCAGTATTTT. Its translation: CASGTGPDTQYF.